This T cell receptor beta chain was captured in a study of blood T cells in healthy people across ages. A sample-barcoded 5' primer and a J-beta primer mix were used in a second PCR of roughly 7 to 11 cycles. TCRdb re-called the 5' RACE reads through MiXCR, storing one row per CDR3 protein. The data hold hundreds of thousands of distinct CDR3 sequences, with around 43% observed a single time. This clonotype has only a few counts. What was sequenced was blood. The source is a man aged 60 to 75 in good health.

The CDR3 DNA reads as TGTGCCAGCAGTTACTCGGCCGGGACAGGGGATTCACCCCTCCACTTT. Its protein product is CASSYSAGTGDSPLHF. The V call is TRBV6-2 or TRBV6-3, the J call TRBJ1-6, with 10 bases lining up with TRBD1. This CDR3 is 16 amino acids long. Trimming cost V 0 bases and J 8 bases; bases outside gene matches: 4. Germline values: CDR1 MNHEY, CDR2 SVGEGT.